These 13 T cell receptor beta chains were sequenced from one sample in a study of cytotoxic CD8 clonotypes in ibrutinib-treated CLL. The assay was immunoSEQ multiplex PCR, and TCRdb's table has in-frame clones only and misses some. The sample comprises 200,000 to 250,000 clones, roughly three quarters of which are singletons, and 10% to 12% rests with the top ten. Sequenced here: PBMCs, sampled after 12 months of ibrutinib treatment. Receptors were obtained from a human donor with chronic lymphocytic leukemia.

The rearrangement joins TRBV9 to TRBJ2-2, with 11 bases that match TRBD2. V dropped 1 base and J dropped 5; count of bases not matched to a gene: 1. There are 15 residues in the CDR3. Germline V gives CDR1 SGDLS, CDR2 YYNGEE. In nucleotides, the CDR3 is TGTGCCAGCAGCGTAACTAGCGGGGGAACCGGGGAGCTGTTTTTT. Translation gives CASSVTSGGTGELFF.

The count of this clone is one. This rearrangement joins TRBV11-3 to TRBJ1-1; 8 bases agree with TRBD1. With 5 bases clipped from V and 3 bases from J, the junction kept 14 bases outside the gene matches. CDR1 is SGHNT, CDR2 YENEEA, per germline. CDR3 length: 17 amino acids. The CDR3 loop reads CASSPGQGGWWDTEAFF. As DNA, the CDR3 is TGTGCCAGCAGCCCCGGACAGGGAGGGTGGTGGGACACTGAAGCTTTCTTT.

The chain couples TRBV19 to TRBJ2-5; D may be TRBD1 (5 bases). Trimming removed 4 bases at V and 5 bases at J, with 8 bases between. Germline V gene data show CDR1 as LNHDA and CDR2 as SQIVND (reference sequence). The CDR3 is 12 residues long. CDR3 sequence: CASSRAGETQYF. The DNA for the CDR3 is TGTGCCAGTAGTAGGGCAGGGGAGACCCAGTACTTC.

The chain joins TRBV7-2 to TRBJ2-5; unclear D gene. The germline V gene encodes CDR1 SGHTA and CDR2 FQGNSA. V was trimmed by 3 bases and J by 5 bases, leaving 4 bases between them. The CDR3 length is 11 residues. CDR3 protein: CASSFGETQYF. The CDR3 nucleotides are TGTGCCAGCAGCTTCGGTGAGACCCAGTACTTC.

The CDR3 DNA is TGCAGCGTTGGGACAGTGCTCTCGGAGACCCAGTACTTC. Residues: CSVGTVLSETQYF. The rearrangement joins TRBV29-1 to TRBJ2-5, with D perhaps TRBD1 (6 bases). The CDR3 length is 13 residues. Per germline, CDR1 SQVTM and CDR2 ANQGSEA. Trimming took 4 bases from V and 5 from J, leaving 14 bases between them.

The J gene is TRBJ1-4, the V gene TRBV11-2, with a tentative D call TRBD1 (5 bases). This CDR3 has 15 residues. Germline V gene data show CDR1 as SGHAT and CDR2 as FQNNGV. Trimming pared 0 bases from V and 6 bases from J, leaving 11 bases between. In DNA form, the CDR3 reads TGTGCCAGCAGCTTAGATTCGGGGGGTTATGAAAAACTGTTTTTT. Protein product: CASSLDSGGYEKLFF.

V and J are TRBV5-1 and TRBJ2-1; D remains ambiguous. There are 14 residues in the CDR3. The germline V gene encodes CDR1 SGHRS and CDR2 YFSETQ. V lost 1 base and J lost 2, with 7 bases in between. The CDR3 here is CASSLSGTYNEQFF. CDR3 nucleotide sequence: TGCGCCAGCAGCTTGAGTGGGACCTACAATGAGCAGTTCTTC. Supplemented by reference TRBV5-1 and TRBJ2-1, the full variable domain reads KAGVTQTPRYLIKTRGQQVTLSCSPISGHRSVSWYQQTPGQGLQFLFEYFSETQRNKGNFPGRFSGRQFSNSRSEMNVSTLELGDSALYLCASSLSGTYNEQFFGPGTRLTVL.

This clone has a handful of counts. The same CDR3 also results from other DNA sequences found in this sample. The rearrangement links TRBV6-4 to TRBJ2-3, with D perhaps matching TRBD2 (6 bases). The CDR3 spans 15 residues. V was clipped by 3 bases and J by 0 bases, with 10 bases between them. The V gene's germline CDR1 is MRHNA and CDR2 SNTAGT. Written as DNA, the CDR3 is TGTGCCAGCAGTGAAGGTAGCGGAAGCACAGATACGCAGTATTTT. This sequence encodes CASSEGSGSTDTQYF.

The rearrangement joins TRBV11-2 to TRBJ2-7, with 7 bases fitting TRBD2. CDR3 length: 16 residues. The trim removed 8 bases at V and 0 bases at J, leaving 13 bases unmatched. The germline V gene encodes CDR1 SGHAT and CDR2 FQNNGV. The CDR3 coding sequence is TGTGCCAGCGGCCCGTCTACTAGCGAGATCTCCTACGAGCAGTACTTC. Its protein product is CASGPSTSEISYEQYF.

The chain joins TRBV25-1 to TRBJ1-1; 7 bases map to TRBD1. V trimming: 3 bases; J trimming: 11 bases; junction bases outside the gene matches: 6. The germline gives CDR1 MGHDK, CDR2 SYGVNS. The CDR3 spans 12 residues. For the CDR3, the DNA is TGTGCCAGCAGTGACAGGACAGGCGGGGCTTTCTTT. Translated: CASSDRTGGAFF.

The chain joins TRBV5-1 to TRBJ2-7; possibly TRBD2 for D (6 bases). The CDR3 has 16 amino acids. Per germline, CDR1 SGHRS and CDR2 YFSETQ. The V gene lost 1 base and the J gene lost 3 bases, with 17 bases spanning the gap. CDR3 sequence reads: CASSLLGRTNNYEQYF. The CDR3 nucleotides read TGCGCCAGCAGCTTGCTTGGGAGGACCAACAACTACGAGCAGTACTTC.

The CDR3 is CASSVQGNYGYTF. DNA of the CDR3: TGTGCCAGCAGTGTACAGGGGAACTATGGCTACACCTTC. The J gene is TRBJ1-2, the V gene TRBV6-1; TRBD1 matches at 7 bases. The CDR3 length is 13 residues. Germline V gives CDR1 MNHNS, CDR2 SASEGT. Trimming at V came to 4 bases and at J to 2 bases, leaving 1 base not matched to a gene.

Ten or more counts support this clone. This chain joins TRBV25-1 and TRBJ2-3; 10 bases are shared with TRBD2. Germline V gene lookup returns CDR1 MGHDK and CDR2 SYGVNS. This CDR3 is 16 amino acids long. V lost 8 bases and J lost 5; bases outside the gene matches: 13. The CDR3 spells CASVGKAGGRIDTQYF. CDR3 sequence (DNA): TGTGCCAGCGTGGGGAAAGCGGGGGGGCGAATAGATACGCAGTATTTT.